The 20 T cell receptor beta chains listed next were all sequenced from one sample in a study of T cells in lung cancer brain metastases. Profiling relied on immunoSEQ multiplex PCR, and the TCRdb table lists in-frame clones only, not all of them. Among more than 650 clones listed, 85% were seen once. The sample consisted of tumor tissue from a brain metastasis. These receptor sequences come from a man aged 65-85 years with non-small cell lung cancer that had spread to the brain.

The rearrangement joins TRBV18 to TRBJ1-4, with no clear D. V was trimmed by 4 bases and J by 8 bases, leaving 14 bases between them. The CDR3 loop spans 14 amino acids. The germline V gene has CDR1 KGHSH and CDR2 LQKENI. CDR3 DNA sequence: TGTGCCAGCTCACGTCCGGGCGACGGGGAAAAACTGTTTTTT. Protein sequence: CASSRPGDGEKLFF.

The CDR3, as DNA: TGTGCCTGGAGTACCGGGGGGGAGACCCAGTACTTC. Translating gives CAWSTGGETQYF. This rearrangement joins TRBV30 to TRBJ2-5, with 7 positions matching TRBD2. The CDR3 has 12 residues. V gave up 2 bases and J gave up 5 bases; unmatched junction bases: 2. The germline V gene encodes CDR1 GTSNPN and CDR2 SVGIG (reference sequence).

V and J are TRBV14 and TRBJ2-3; tentatively, D is TRBD1 or TRBD2 (5 bases each). Trimming pared 4 bases from V and 0 bases from J, leaving 11 bases between. Germline values: CDR1 SGHDN, CDR2 FVKESK. CDR3 length: 15 residues. The CDR3 protein is CASSRGEPSTDTQYF. Written as DNA, the CDR3 is TGTGCCAGCAGCCGAGGGGAACCTAGCACAGATACGCAGTATTTT.

The chain couples TRBV7-8 to TRBJ2-5; D perhaps matches TRBD2 (5 bases). There are 12 residues in the CDR3. V lost 6 bases to trimming and J lost 4 bases, with 9 bases between them. CDR1 and CDR2 from the germline V gene are SGHVS and FQNEAQ. The CDR3: CASRGEAETQYF. For the CDR3, the DNA is TGTGCCAGCAGGGGAGAGGCAGAGACCCAGTACTTC.

In nucleotides, the CDR3 is TGTGCCAGCAGCTTAGGAACACTGAACACTGAAGCTTTCTTT. Translating it yields CASSLGTLNTEAFF. J is TRBJ1-1 and V is TRBV7-2; D gene uncertain. Deletions cut 1 base from V and 0 bases from J, with 6 bases between. The CDR3 runs 14 residues. The germline CDR1 and CDR2 sequences are SGHTA and FQGNSA.

The chain carries TRBV19 and TRBJ2-5; D might be TRBD1 or TRBD2, each matching 5 bases. The V end was cut by 5 bases, the J end by 5 bases, with 9 bases between. This CDR3 region has 12 residues. Germline CDR1 LNHDA, CDR2 SQIVND (reference sequence). CDR3 bases: TGTGCCAGTAGTGCCGGGGCGGAGACCCAGTACTTC. It specifies CASSAGAETQYF.

This clone has a single count. Other DNA sequences in the sample encode the same CDR3. The J gene is TRBJ2-7, the V gene TRBV5-4; 7 bases match TRBD1. Germline V gives CDR1 SGHNT, CDR2 YYREEE (reference sequence). Trimming took 3 bases from V and 0 from J; bases not matched to a gene: 0. CDR3 length: 13 amino acids. CDR3 nucleotide sequence: TGTGCCAGCAGCTCAGGGGGCTCCTACGAGCAGTACGTC. Protein: CASSSGGSYEQYV.

The chain joins TRBV6-4 to TRBJ2-5, with TRBD2 matching 8 bases. After removal of 3 bases from V and 4 bases from J, the junction contained 7 bases not matched to a gene. CDR1 MRHNA and CDR2 SNTAGT come from the germline V gene. CDR3 length: 15 residues. The CDR3 sequence is CASSELAGARETQYF. The CDR3 DNA reads TGTGCCAGCAGTGAGCTAGCGGGTGCCCGAGAGACCCAGTACTTC.

The V gene is TRBV28, the J gene TRBJ2-1; 7 positions agree with TRBD2. Germline values: CDR1 MDHEN, CDR2 SYDVKM. The CDR3 consists of 14 residues. V trimming: 8 bases; J trimming: 9 bases; junction bases outside the gene matches: 13. The CDR3 bases are TGTGCCAGCGGCCAGACAGCGGGAAATGGTGAGCAGTTCTTC. The encoded protein is CASGQTAGNGEQFF.

The chain recombines TRBV6-6 with TRBJ2-1; D perhaps matches TRBD2 (5 bases). Germline V lookup: CDR1 MNHNY, CDR2 SVGAGI (reference sequence). V was trimmed by 7 bases and J by 14 bases, leaving 15 bases between them. The CDR3 is made up of 11 amino acids. The CDR3: CASTTGRTEFF. The CDR3 nucleotides are TGTGCCAGCACCACGGGGAGAACGGAGTTCTTC.

The rearrangement uses TRBV6-6 and TRBJ1-1; unclear D gene. Trimming left V 2 bases short and J 1 base short, with 11 bases between. The CDR3 totals 15 residues. Germline CDR1 is MNHNY and CDR2 is SVGAGI (reference sequence). In DNA form, the CDR3 reads TGTGCCAGCAGTTACCCCGATTTCCAGAACACTGAAGCTTTCTTT. Translating it yields CASSYPDFQNTEAFF.

The gene calls are TRBV28 and TRBJ1-1; a possible D gene is TRBD1 (5 bases). The CDR3 runs to 16 residues. The V and J ends lost 5 bases and 4 bases respectively, with 20 bases between them. CDR1 is MDHEN and CDR2 is SYDVKM in the germline V gene. CDR3 amino acids: CASSPPWDPKGTEAFF. For the CDR3, the DNA is TGTGCCAGCAGTCCGCCCTGGGACCCAAAGGGCACTGAAGCTTTCTTT.

The chain carries TRBV9 and TRBJ2-7; no clear D. Per the germline V gene, CDR1 is SGDLS and CDR2 is YYNGEE. The CDR3 is made up of 13 amino acids. Trimming shortened V by 2 bases and J by 5 bases, and 11 bases separated the two germline ends. The CDR3 is CASSVGRVDEQYF. CDR3 bases: TGTGCCAGCAGCGTTGGAAGGGTCGACGAGCAGTACTTC.

The chain uses TRBV27 and TRBJ2-7, with 9 bases aligning to TRBD1. This CDR3 region has 14 residues. The germline gives CDR1 MNHEY, CDR2 SMNVEV (reference sequence). With V trimmed by 6 bases and J by 3 bases, 6 bases remained unmatched. CDR3 DNA: TGTGCCAGCAGCCTACAGGGGGCGCTCTACGAGCAGTACTTC. Translating gives CASSLQGALYEQYF.

The CDR3 sequence is CASSLPGQGPSGYTF. CDR3 sequence (DNA): TGTGCCAGCAGTTTACCGGGACAGGGGCCTAGTGGCTACACCTTC. The chain employs TRBV7-9 and TRBJ1-2, with TRBD1 identical over 10 bases. Per germline, CDR1 SEHNR and CDR2 FQNEAQ (reference sequence). J gave up 7 bases and V 6 bases, and 11 bases lay outside the gene matches. The CDR3 length is 15 residues.

The rearrangement links TRBV29-1 to TRBJ1-2; 7 bases map to TRBD1. V shed 0 bases and J 0 bases; nucleotides not matched to a gene: 19. Germline V gene data show CDR1 as SQVTM and CDR2 as ANQGSEA. The CDR3 covers 20 residues. CDR3 in amino acids: CSVEDFYSTGISGANYGYTF. CDR3 bases: TGCAGCGTTGAAGATTTTTACTCGACAGGGATAAGTGGAGCTAACTATGGCTACACCTTC.

This clone was counted once. The chain couples TRBV6-5 to TRBJ2-7, with 8 bases matching TRBD2. Looked up from germline, CDR1 is MNHEY and CDR2 is SVGAGI. The CDR3 spans 13 residues. V trimming: 6 bases; J trimming: 5 bases; junction bases outside the gene matches: 6. CDR3 nucleotides: TGTGCCAGCAGAAACTGGACTAGCCACGAGCAGTACTTC. Its translation: CASRNWTSHEQYF.

CDR3 sequence reads: CSVEEWRNEQFF. The CDR3 nucleotides are TGCAGCGTTGAAGAATGGAGGAATGAGCAGTTCTTC. The V call is TRBV29-1, the J call TRBJ2-1; D may be TRBD2 (5 bases). The CDR3 consists of 12 residues. Germline loops: CDR1 SQVTM, CDR2 ANQGSEA. Trimming left V 0 bases short and J 7 bases short, with 7 bases between.

The chain links TRBV18 to TRBJ1-1, with D unresolved. Trimming removed 3 bases at V and 1 base at J, with 6 bases between. Per the germline V gene, CDR1 is KGHSH and CDR2 is LQKENI. This CDR3 spans 13 amino acids. The CDR3 region has the DNA TGTGCCAGCTCACCTACTCGGAACACTGAAGCTTTCTTT. This codes for CASSPTRNTEAFF.

This chain joins TRBV7-9 and TRBJ2-2; no reliable D call. Trimming cost V 2 bases and J 7 bases, with 11 bases left between them. This CDR3 spans 14 amino acids. Looked up from germline, CDR1 is SEHNR and CDR2 is FQNEAQ (reference sequence). The CDR3 sequence: CASSLRSGGGELFF. The CDR3 nucleotides read TGTGCCAGCAGCTTAAGGTCGGGCGGCGGGGAGCTGTTTTTT. Full variable domain (missing parts from reference TRBV7-9 and TRBJ2-2): DTGVSQNPRHKITKRGQNVTFRCDPISEHNRLYWYRQTLGQGPEFLTYFQNEAQLEKSRLLSDRFSAERPKGSFSTLEIQRTEQGDSAMYLCASSLRSGGGELFFGEGSRLTVL.